This T cell receptor beta chain originates from a study of CD8 T cells in Susac syndrome. TEMRA cells underwent FACS enrichment and CD8+ and CD4+ T cells underwent negative isolation. Random hexamers were used to reverse transcribe an amount of about 0.5 to 1 ug RNA. One entry per CDR3 protein, called by TCRdb with MiXCR from the immunoSEQ multiplex PCR reads. The sample holds hundreds of thousands of distinct CDR3 sequences, around 91% seen once. Deletions cut 2 bases from V and 4 bases from J, with 18 bases between. The CDR3 runs 17 residues. Germline lookup yields CDR1 LGHDT and CDR2 YNNKEL (reference sequence).

This clonotype originated in a human donor with multiple sclerosis. Sequenced: CD8+ T cells from PBMCs. The genes are TRBV3-1 and TRBJ2-1; D may be TRBD2 (6 bases). This CDR3 is CASSQLSLSGYYNEQFF. DNA for the CDR3: TGTGCCAGCAGCCAACTATCTCTTAGCGGTTATTACAATGAGCAGTTCTTC.